This T cell receptor beta chain was captured by sequencing in a study of OX40 agonist ivuxolimab in advanced cancers. In the study overall: At about 81% male, the cohort had a mean age of around 56 years, ranging from 23 to 79. Partial responses were recorded for three patients, including one with hepatocellular carcinoma and two with cutaneous melanoma.

The method was immunoSEQ multiplex PCR; TCRdb's version includes in-frame clones alone and lacks a portion of them. The sample includes 45,000 to 75,000 clones, more than 75% of them seen just once. Patients with a history of autoimmune disease or on systemic immunosuppression were excluded. Germline V gene lookup returns CDR1 SNHLY and CDR2 FYNNEI. The ends were cut back, 3 bases at V and 6 bases at J, with 6 bases in the middle. The CDR3 spans 11 residues. The specimen comprised CD4+ or CD8+ T cells sorted from blood, sampled in a trial of the OX40 agonist ivuxolimab. The clonotype originates from an adult with an advanced solid tumor such as melanoma, head and neck, liver or kidney cancer. The gene calls are TRBV2 and TRBJ2-7; no firm D call. Written as DNA, the CDR3 is TGTGCCAGCAGTGAGGAAGTCGAGCAGTACTTC. It codes for CASSEEVEQYF.